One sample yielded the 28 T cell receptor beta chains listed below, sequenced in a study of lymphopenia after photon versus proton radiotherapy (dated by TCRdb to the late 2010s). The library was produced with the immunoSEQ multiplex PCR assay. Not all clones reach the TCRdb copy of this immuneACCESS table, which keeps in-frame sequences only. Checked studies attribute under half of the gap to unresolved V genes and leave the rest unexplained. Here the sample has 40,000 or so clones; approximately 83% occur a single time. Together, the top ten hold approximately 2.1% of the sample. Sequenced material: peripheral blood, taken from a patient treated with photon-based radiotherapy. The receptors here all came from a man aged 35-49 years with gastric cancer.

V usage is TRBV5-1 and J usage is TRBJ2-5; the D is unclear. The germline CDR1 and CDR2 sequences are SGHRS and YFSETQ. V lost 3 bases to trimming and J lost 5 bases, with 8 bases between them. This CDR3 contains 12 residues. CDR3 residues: CASSSTQETQYF. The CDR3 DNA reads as TGCGCCAGCAGCTCAACCCAGGAGACCCAGTACTTC.

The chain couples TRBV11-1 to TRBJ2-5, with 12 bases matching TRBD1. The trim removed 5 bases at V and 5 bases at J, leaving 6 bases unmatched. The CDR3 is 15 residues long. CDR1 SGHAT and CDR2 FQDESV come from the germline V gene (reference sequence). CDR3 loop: CASSVRDRGQETQYF. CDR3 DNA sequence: TGTGCCAGCAGCGTCCGGGACAGGGGGCAGGAGACCCAGTACTTC.

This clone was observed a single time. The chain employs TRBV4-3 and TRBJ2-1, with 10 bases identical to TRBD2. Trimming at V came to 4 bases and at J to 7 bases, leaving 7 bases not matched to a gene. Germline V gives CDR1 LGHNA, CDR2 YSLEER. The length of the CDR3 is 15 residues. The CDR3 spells CASSRLAGARNEQFF. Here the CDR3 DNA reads TGCGCCAGCAGCCGCCTAGCGGGGGCTCGTAATGAGCAGTTCTTC.

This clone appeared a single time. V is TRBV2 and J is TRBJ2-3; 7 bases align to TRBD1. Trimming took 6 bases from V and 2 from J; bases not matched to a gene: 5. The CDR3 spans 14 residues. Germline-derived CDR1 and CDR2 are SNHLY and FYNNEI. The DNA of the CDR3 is TGTGCCAGCAGACAGGGGACGAACACAGATACGCAGTATTTT. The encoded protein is CASRQGTNTDTQYF.

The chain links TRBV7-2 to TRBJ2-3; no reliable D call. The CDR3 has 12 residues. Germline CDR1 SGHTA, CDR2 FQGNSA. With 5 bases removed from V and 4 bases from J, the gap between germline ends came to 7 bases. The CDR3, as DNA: TGTGCCAGCAGCCGCCGGGCAGATACGCAGTATTTT. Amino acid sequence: CASSRRADTQYF.

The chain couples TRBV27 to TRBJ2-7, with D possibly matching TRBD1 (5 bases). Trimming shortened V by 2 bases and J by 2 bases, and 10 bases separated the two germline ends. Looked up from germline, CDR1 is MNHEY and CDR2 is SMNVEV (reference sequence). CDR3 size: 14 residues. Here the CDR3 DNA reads TGTGCCAGCAGTTTAGGGGCAGCTACCTACGAGCAGTACTTC. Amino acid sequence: CASSLGAATYEQYF.

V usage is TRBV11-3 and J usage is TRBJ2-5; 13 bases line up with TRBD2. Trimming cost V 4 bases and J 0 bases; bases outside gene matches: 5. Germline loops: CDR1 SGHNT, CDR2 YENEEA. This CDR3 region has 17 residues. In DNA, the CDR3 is TGTGCCAGCAGCTCAGGGACTAGCGGGGAGTACCAAGAGACCCAGTACTTC. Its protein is CASSSGTSGEYQETQYF.

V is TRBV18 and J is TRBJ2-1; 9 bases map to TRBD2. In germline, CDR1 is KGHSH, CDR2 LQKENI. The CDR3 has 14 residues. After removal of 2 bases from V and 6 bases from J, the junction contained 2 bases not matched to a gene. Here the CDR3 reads CASSPGRGGNEQFF. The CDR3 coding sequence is TGTGCCAGCTCACCAGGGCGGGGGGGCAATGAGCAGTTCTTC.

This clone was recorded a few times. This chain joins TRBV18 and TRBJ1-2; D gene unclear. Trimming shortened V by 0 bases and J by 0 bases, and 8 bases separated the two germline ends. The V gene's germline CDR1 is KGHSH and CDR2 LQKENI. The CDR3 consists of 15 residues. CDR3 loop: CASSPPEAANYGYTF. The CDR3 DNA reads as TGTGCCAGCTCACCACCGGAGGCAGCTAACTATGGCTACACCTTC.

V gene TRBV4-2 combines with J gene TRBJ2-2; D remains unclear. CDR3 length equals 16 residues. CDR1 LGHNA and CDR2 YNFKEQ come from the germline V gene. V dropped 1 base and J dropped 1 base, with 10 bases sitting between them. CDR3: CASSQVSGRNTGELFF. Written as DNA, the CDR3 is TGTGCCAGCAGCCAAGTTAGTGGGCGGAACACCGGGGAGCTGTTTTTT.

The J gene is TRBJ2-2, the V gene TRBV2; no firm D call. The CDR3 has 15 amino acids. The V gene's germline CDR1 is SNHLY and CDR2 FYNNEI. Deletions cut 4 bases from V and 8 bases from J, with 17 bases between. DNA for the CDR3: TGTGCCAGCAGTGCCAGAGTTACAAAGGAAGGGGAGCTGTTTTTT. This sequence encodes CASSARVTKEGELFF. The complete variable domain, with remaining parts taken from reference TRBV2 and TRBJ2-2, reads EPEVTQTPSHQVTQMGQEVILRCVPISNHLYFYWYRQILGQKVEFLVSFYNNEISEKSEIFDDQFSVERPDGSNFTLKIRSTKLEDSAMYFCASSARVTKEGELFFGEGSRLTVL.

The CDR3: CASSAGNEQFF. The CDR3 DNA is TGTGCCAGCAGCGCGGGTAATGAGCAGTTCTTC. J is TRBJ2-1 and V is TRBV9; no reliable D call. The germline V and J ends were trimmed by 3 bases and 7 bases, with 5 bases remaining between them. The germline V gene has CDR1 SGDLS and CDR2 YYNGEE. The CDR3 consists of 11 residues. The variable domain in full, completed from reference TRBV9 and TRBJ2-1, reads DSGVTQTPKHLITATGQRVTLRCSPRSGDLSVYWYQQSLDQGLQFLIQYYNGEERAKGNILERFSAQQFPDLHSELNLSSLELGDSALYFCASSAGNEQFFGPGTRLTVL.

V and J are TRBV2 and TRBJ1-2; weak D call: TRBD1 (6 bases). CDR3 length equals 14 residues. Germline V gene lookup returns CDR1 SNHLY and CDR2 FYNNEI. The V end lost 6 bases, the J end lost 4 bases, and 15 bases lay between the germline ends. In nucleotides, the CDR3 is TGTGCCAGCAGCGGTACAGGGCAACGCTATGGCTACACCTTC. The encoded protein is CASSGTGQRYGYTF. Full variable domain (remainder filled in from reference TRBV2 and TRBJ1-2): EPEVTQTPSHQVTQMGQEVILRCVPISNHLYFYWYRQILGQKVEFLVSFYNNEISEKSEIFDDQFSVERPDGSNFTLKIRSTKLEDSAMYFCASSGTGQRYGYTFGSGTRLTVV.

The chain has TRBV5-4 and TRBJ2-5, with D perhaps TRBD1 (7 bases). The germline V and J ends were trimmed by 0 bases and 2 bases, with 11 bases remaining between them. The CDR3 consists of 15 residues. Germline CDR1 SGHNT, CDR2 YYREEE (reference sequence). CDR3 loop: CASSLAAGGQETQYF. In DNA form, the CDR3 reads TGTGCCAGCAGCTTGGCGGCAGGGGGGCAAGAGACCCAGTACTTC.

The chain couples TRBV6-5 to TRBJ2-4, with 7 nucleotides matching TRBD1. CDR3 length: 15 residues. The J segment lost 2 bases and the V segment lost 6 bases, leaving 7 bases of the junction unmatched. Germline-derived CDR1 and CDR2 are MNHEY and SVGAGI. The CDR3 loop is CASSTTGDPKNIQYF. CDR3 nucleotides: TGTGCCAGCAGCACTACAGGGGATCCCAAAAACATTCAGTACTTC.

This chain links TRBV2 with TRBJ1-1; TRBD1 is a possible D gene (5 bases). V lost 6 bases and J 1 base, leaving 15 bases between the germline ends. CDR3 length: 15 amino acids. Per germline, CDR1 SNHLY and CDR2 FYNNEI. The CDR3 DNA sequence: TGTGCCAGCAGCATAGGGGCGGCAGGGAACACTGAAGCTTTCTTT. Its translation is CASSIGAAGNTEAFF.

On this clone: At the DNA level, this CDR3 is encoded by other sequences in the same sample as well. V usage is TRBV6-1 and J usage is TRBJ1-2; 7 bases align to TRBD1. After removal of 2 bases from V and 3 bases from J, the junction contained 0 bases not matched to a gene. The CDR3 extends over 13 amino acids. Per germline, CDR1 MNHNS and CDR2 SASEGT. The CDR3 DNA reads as TGTGCCAGCAGTGAAACAGGGGACTATGGCTACACCTTC. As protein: CASSETGDYGYTF.

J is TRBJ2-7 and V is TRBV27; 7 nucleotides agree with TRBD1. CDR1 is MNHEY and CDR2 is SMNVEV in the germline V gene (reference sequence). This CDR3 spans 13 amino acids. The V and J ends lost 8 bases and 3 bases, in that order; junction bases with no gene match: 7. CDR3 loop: CASGQGQVYEQYF. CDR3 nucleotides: TGTGCCAGCGGACAAGGACAGGTCTACGAGCAGTACTTC.

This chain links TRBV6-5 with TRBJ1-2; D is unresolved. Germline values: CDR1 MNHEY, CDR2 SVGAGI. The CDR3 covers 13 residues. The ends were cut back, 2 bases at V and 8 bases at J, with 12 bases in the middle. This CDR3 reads CASSYGTLGGYTF. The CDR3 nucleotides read TGTGCCAGCAGTTACGGCACCCTGGGAGGCTACACCTTC.

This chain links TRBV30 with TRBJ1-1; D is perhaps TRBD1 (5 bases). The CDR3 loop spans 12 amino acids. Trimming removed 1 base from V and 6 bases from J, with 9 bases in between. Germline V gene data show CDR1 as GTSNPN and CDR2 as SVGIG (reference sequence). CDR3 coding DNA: TGTGCCTGGAGTGCCCGAGGGGCTGAAGCTTTCTTT. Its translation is CAWSARGAEAFF.

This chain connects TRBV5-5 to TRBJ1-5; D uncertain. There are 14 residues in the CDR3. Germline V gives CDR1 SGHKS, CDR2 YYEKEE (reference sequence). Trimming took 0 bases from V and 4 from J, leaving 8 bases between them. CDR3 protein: CASSLASENQPQHF. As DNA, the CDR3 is TGTGCCAGCAGCTTGGCGTCAGAAAATCAGCCCCAGCATTTT.

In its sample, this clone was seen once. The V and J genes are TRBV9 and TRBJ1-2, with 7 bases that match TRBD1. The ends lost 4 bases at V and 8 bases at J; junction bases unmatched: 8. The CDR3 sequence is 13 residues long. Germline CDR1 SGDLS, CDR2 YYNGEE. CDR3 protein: CASSSGGGVGYTF. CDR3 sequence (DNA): TGTGCCAGCAGCTCAGGGGGAGGGGTAGGCTACACCTTC.

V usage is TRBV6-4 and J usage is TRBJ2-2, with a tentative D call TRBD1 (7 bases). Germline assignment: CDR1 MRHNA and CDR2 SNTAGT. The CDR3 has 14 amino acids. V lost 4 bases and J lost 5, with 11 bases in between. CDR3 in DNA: TGTGCCAGCAGTGCGGCAGGGGGGACCGGGGAGCTGTTTTTT. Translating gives CASSAAGGTGELFF.

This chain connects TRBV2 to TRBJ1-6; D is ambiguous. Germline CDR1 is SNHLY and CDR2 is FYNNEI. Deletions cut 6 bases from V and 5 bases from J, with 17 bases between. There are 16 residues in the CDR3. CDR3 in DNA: TGTGCCAGCAGCCGAGAGCCCGGAGTTAATAATTCACCCCTCCACTTT. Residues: CASSREPGVNNSPLHF.

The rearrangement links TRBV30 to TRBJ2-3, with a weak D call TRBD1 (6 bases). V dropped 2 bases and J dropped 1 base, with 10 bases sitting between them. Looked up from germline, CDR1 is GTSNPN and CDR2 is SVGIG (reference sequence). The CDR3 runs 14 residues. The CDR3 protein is CAWSKGQRTDTQYF. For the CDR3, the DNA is TGTGCCTGGAGTAAGGGACAACGCACAGATACGCAGTATTTT. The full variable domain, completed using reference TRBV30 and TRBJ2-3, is SQTIHQWPATLVQPVGSPLSLECTVEGTSNPNLYWYRQAAGRGLQLLFYSVGIGQISSEVPQNLSASRPQDRQFILSSKKLLLSDSGFYLCAWSKGQRTDTQYFGPGTRLTVL.

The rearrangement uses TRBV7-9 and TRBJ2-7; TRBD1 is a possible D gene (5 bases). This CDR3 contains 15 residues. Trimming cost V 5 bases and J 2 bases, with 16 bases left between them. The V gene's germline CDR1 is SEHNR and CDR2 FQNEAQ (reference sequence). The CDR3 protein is CASSPGHNPTYEQYF. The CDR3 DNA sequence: TGTGCCAGCAGCCCCGGACATAATCCCACCTACGAGCAGTACTTC.

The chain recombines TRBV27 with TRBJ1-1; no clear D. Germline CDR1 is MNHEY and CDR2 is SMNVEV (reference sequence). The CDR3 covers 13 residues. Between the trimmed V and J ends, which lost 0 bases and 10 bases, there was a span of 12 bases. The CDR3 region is CASSLSSRVSAFF. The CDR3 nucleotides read TGTGCCAGCAGTTTATCGTCCCGTGTTTCAGCTTTCTTT.

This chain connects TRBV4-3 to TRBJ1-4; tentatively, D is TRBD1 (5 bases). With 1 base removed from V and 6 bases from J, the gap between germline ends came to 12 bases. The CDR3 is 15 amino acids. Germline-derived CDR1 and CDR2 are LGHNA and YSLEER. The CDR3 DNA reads TGCGCCAGCAGCCAAGGGGGCCAGGGACATGAAAAACTGTTTTTT. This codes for CASSQGGQGHEKLFF.